The rows below give T cell receptor beta chains drawn from one sample of a study of identical twins. TCRdb ran MiXCR on the 5' RACE reads and lists one entry per CDR3 protein. Of 450,000 to 650,000 distinct CDR3 sequences in the sample, just under 10% were seen once. The same specimen was also included in a second study, on yellow fever vaccine responses in identical twins.

The sample taken for sequencing was PBMCs. The receptors originated from a young woman in good health. Both conserved end residues are part of each CDR3. D genes are given only for firm matches. A clone size is listed for some rows: how often the clone was seen (once, few, many), or a class if it is expanded.

d_gene,j_gene,abundance,v_gene,CDR3nt,CDR3aa
-,TRBJ2-3,many,TRBV24-1,TGTGCCACCAGTGACCCCGGACTGGGAGATACGCAGTATTTT,CATSDPGLGDTQYF
TRBD1,TRBJ1-4,few,TRBV5-1,TGCGCCAGCAGCCCCGAAGGGGGCAGAGCCACTAATGAAAAACTGTTTTTT,CASSPEGGRATNEKLFF
-,TRBJ1-2,many,TRBV5-5,TGTGCCAGCAGCTTGAACGGCTATGGCTACACCTTC,CASSLNGYGYTF
-,TRBJ1-6,many,TRBV6-5,TGTGCCAGCAGTTACGCCCTGCCTTATGGGAATTCACCCCTCCACTTT,CASSYALPYGNSPLHF
-,TRBJ2-7,-,TRBV20-1,TGCAGTGCTCCTACCCTGAAGGGACTTACCTACGAGCAGTACTTC,CSAPTLKGLTYEQYF
-,TRBJ2-7,few,TRBV15,TGTGCCACCAGCAGAGGAGGGACCTCCTACGAGCAGTACTTC,CATSRGGTSYEQYF
TRBD2,TRBJ2-3,-,TRBV12-3/TRBV12-4,TGTGCCAGCAGTTTACGGCGGGAGCCAAAGGTGGGCACAGATACGCAGTATTTT,CASSLRREPKVGTDTQYF
TRBD1,TRBJ2-1,many,TRBV10-3,TGTGCCATCAACCCGGGACAGGGGAACAATGAGCAGTTCTTC,CAINPGQGNNEQFF
-,TRBJ2-7,few,TRBV2,TGTGCCAGCAGTTATCACGCAACCTACGAGCAGTACTTC,CASSYHATYEQYF
TRBD2,TRBJ2-1,-,TRBV3-1,TGTGCCAGCAGCCAGACTAGCGGGAGCGATGAGCAGTTCTTC,CASSQTSGSDEQFF
TRBD2,TRBJ2-7,few,TRBV7-2,TGTGCCAGCAGGAACCAGCGGGGGGTCTCCTACGAGCAGTACTTC,CASRNQRGVSYEQYF
TRBD2,TRBJ2-1,many,TRBV3-1,TGTGCCAGCAGCCAAGTGAAGCGGGGGACCACTAAGTTCTTC,CASSQVKRGTTKFF
TRBD2,TRBJ2-1,many,TRBV5-1,TGCGCCAGCAGCAGGAGCGGGACCCAATACAATGAGCAGTTCTTC,CASSRSGTQYNEQFF
TRBD2,TRBJ2-3,-,TRBV7-8,TGTGCCAGCAGCTTAGCGCGGTCGGGGGGTGAGCGAGCAGATACGCAGTATTTT,CASSLARSGGERADTQYF
-,TRBJ2-1,-,TRBV3-1,TGTGCCAGCAGCCATCGAATCAAGCGGGCCTCCTACAATGAGCAGTTCTTC,CASSHRIKRASYNEQFF
TRBD1,TRBJ2-7,many,TRBV5-1,TGCGCCAGCAGCAACCCGGGACAGACCTACGAGCAGTACTTC,CASSNPGQTYEQYF
-,TRBJ2-1,-,TRBV20-1,TGCAGTGCTAAAACGGGAGTACCCATCGCAGGCTCCTACAATGAGCAGTTCTTC,CSAKTGVPIAGSYNEQFF
TRBD2,TRBJ2-1,once,TRBV5-4,TGTGCCAGCAGCTTGAGGACTAGGTTCTACAATGAGCAGTTCTTC,CASSLRTRFYNEQFF
-,TRBJ2-5,many,TRBV12-3/TRBV12-4,TGTGCCAGCAGTTTAAGGGGGGAGACCCAGTACTTC,CASSLRGETQYF
-,TRBJ2-2,-,TRBV29-1,TGCAGCGTTGACGAGGGGACCGGGGAGCTGTTTTTT,CSVDEGTGELFF
TRBD2,TRBJ2-1,few,TRBV15,TGTGCCACCAGCAGAGGATGGGGCGGGAGCGACGTGCAGTTCTTC,CATSRGWGGSDVQFF
TRBD1,TRBJ2-1,-,TRBV12-3/TRBV12-4,TGTGCCAGCAGTTTTACAGGGGCAATCAATGAGCAGTTCTTC,CASSFTGAINEQFF
TRBD1,TRBJ1-3,few,TRBV5-4,TGTGCCAGCAGCGCGGGACAGGGCTCGGGAAACACCATATATTTT,CASSAGQGSGNTIYF
TRBD2,TRBJ2-2,-,TRBV10-1,TGCGCTAGCATGAGCGGGAAATCCCCCACCGGGGAGCTGTTTTTT,CASMSGKSPTGELFF
-,TRBJ2-2,-,TRBV13,TGTGCCAGCAGCTTGGGACGGAAGGGAAGCACCGGGGAGCTGTTTTTT,CASSLGRKGSTGELFF
-,TRBJ2-5,few,TRBV27,TGTGCCAGCAGTTCGAACAGGTACCAAGAGACCCAGTACTTC,CASSSNRYQETQYF
-,TRBJ1-4,few,TRBV7-9,TGTGCCAGCAGCTTAGACCGGGACATGGATGAAAAACTGTTTTTT,CASSLDRDMDEKLFF
-,TRBJ2-7,-,TRBV7-3,TGTGCCAGCAGCTTAGTCCGACGAGGCGAGCAGTACTTC,CASSLVRRGEQYF
-,TRBJ2-7,many,TRBV29-1,TGCAGCGCTGCAGGGGCGGATTATTCCTACGAGCAGTACTTC,CSAAGADYSYEQYF
TRBD2,TRBJ2-5,many,TRBV7-3,TGTGCCAGCAGCAATAGCGGGGGGGCATTGGAGACCCAGTACTTC,CASSNSGGALETQYF
-,TRBJ1-6,-,TRBV20-1,TGCAGTGCTACCGGGGCTAGTTCACCCCTCCACTTT,CSATGASSPLHF
-,TRBJ2-1,many,TRBV29-1,TGCAGCGTAGAAGGACTACGGGCGTATAATGAGCAGTTCTTC,CSVEGLRAYNEQFF
TRBD2,TRBJ2-1,many,TRBV4-1,TGCGCCAGCAGCCAAGATCCGGGAGGTTACAATGAGCAGTTCTTC,CASSQDPGGYNEQFF
-,TRBJ2-3,few,TRBV3-1,TGTGCCAGCAGCCAAGCGGAGAGGAGAGGGTCTAGCACAGATACGCAGTATTTT,CASSQAERRGSSTDTQYF
TRBD2,TRBJ2-1,many,TRBV5-1,TGCGCCAGCAGCTACCATACTAGCGGGGGTCGAGAGGAGCAGTTCTTC,CASSYHTSGGREEQFF
TRBD1,TRBJ1-1,many,TRBV12-3/TRBV12-4,TGTGCCAGCAGTGGACAGGGGGCCCCCACGAACACTGAAGCTTTCTTT,CASSGQGAPTNTEAFF
-,TRBJ1-2,many,TRBV12-3/TRBV12-4,TGTGCCAGCACCCCGACCCCCAGGGGAGGAGACGGCTACACCTTC,CASTPTPRGGDGYTF
TRBD2,TRBJ2-1,-,TRBV5-5,TGTGCCAGCAGCGAGCCGGGACTAGGGCAGTTCTTC,CASSEPGLGQFF
TRBD2,TRBJ2-7,-,TRBV11-2,TGTGCCAGCAGCTACCGGACTAGCGGTCCTTCCTACGAGCAGTACTTC,CASSYRTSGPSYEQYF
TRBD2,TRBJ2-1,-,TRBV6-1,TGTGCCAGCAGTCCTAGCGGGAGGGCCGGGTACAATGAGCAGTTCTTC,CASSPSGRAGYNEQFF
-,TRBJ2-2,few,TRBV5-1,TGCGCCAGCAGCGAGGAGGGATCCACCGGGGAGCTGTTTTTT,CASSEEGSTGELFF
TRBD1,TRBJ2-3,many,TRBV12-3/TRBV12-4,TGTGCCAGCAGTTGGACAGGACAGGGAGATACGCAGTATTTT,CASSWTGQGDTQYF
TRBD1,TRBJ2-3,few,TRBV6-5,TGTGCCAGCAGTTACCGGAACCCGGGACAGGGCACAGATACGCAGTATTTT,CASSYRNPGQGTDTQYF
-,TRBJ2-2,many,TRBV7-2,TGTGCCAGCAGCTTAGTAGGGGCCCCGAACACCGGGGAGCTGTTTTTT,CASSLVGAPNTGELFF
TRBD2,TRBJ2-3,many,TRBV29-1,TGCAGCGTCACCGGGACTAGTCGTCGGGATACGCAGTATTTT,CSVTGTSRRDTQYF